The next 26 T cell receptor beta chains were all read from a single sample in a study of OX40 agonist ivuxolimab in advanced cancers. Using immunoSEQ multiplex PCR, the repertoire was profiled, and TCRdb retains in-frame clones only, with some absent. The table records fewer than 15,000 clones, approximately 87% of them present only once. Source: CD4+ or CD8+ T cells sorted from blood, taken in a trial of the OX40 agonist ivuxolimab. All receptors derive from an adult with an advanced solid tumor such as melanoma, head and neck, liver or kidney cancer.

Here the CDR3 reads CASSLVPGKIDFF. CDR3 bases: TGTGCCAGCAGCTTAGTACCCGGCAAAATTGATTTCTTT. The chain recombines TRBV7-9 with TRBJ1-1, with no clear D. CDR1 is SEHNR, CDR2 FQNEAQ, per germline (reference sequence). The V end lost 1 base, the J end lost 13 bases, and 16 bases lay between the germline ends. CDR3 length equals 13 residues.

This clone was found a few times. The gene calls are TRBV7-9 and TRBJ2-5, with D uncertain. CDR3 size: 15 residues. Trimming pared 4 bases from V and 3 bases from J, leaving 15 bases between. Germline CDR1 and CDR2: SEHNR and FQNEAQ (reference sequence). CDR3 bases: TGTGCCAGCAGCTCTACTAAGGGCTGGGAAGAGACCCAGTACTTC. Translated, it gives CASSSTKGWEETQYF.

The J gene is TRBJ2-7, the V gene TRBV15; D tentatively fits TRBD1 or TRBD2 (5 bases each). V lost 4 bases and J 2 bases, leaving 12 bases between the germline ends. CDR1 is LNHNV and CDR2 is YYDKDF in the germline V gene (reference sequence). The CDR3 extends over 14 amino acids. The CDR3 nucleotides read TGTGCCACCAGCACCCGGGACGGGACCTACGAGCAGTACTTC. This codes for CATSTRDGTYEQYF.

This clone was seen only once. The chain links TRBV11-2 to TRBJ2-5; the D is unclear. The ends were cut back, 6 bases at V and 1 base at J, with 12 bases in the middle. CDR1 is SGHAT, CDR2 FQNNGV, per germline. This CDR3 has 14 residues. In DNA form, the CDR3 reads TGTGCCAGCAGTTCCTTCCAAGCCCAAGAGACCCAGTACTTC. Translating it yields CASSSFQAQETQYF. Based on the CDR3 plus reference TRBV11-2 and TRBJ2-5, the full variable domain is EAGVAQSPRYKIIEKRQSVAFWCNPISGHATLYWYQQILGQGPKLLIQFQNNGVVDDSQLPKDRFSAERLKGVDSTLKIQPAKLEDSAVYLCASSSFQAQETQYFGPGTRLLVL.

The chain carries TRBV5-5 and TRBJ2-3; D is possibly TRBD2 (5 bases). The germline CDR1 and CDR2 sequences are SGHKS and YYEKEE (reference sequence). This CDR3 spans 17 amino acids. The V end lost 4 bases, the J end lost 2 bases, and 20 bases lay between the germline ends. This CDR3 reads CASSPEGDLWYTDTQYF. For the CDR3, the DNA is TGTGCCAGCAGCCCCGAGGGAGACCTTTGGTACACAGATACGCAGTATTTT.

This chain links TRBV10-1 with TRBJ2-7, with D hard to call. Germline assignment: CDR1 WNHNN and CDR2 SYGVQD (reference sequence). The CDR3 covers 12 residues. Trimming pared 4 bases from V and 4 bases from J, leaving 8 bases between. The chain's CDR3 is CASSGTDYEQYF. The DNA for the CDR3 is TGCGCCAGCAGTGGGACGGATTACGAGCAGTACTTC.

Comment on this clone: Compared with germline, one end of the junction differs, possibly owing to a read error. This chain uses TRBV10-3 with TRBJ1-2; D not resolved. CDR3 size: 13 residues. CDR1 and CDR2 (germline): ENHRY, SYGVKD. The CDR3 bases are TGTGCCATCAGTGACGCCGAACTCTATGACTACACCTTC. Amino acid sequence: CAISDAELYDYTF.

This chain joins TRBV5-4 and TRBJ2-7; possible D gene TRBD2, 5 bases. V lost 4 bases and J lost 3, with 14 bases in between. The CDR3 consists of 14 residues. The germline V gene encodes CDR1 SGHNT and CDR2 YYREEE (reference sequence). Here the CDR3 reads CASSQEATLYEQYF. The CDR3 DNA is TGTGCCAGCAGCCAGGAGGCGACACTCTACGAGCAGTACTTC.

This rearrangement joins TRBV5-4 to TRBJ2-7; the match to TRBD1 covers 7 bases. This CDR3 has 14 amino acids. Losses at the gene ends were 4 bases for V and 1 base for J; bases not matched to a gene: 5. CDR1 and CDR2 from the germline V gene are SGHNT and YYREEE (reference sequence). The CDR3 loop is CASSAGTVSYEQYF. DNA of the CDR3: TGTGCCAGCAGCGCCGGGACAGTATCCTACGAGCAGTACTTC.

In this sample, this clone turned up a few times. The chain links TRBV27 to TRBJ2-3, with 10 bases matching TRBD2. Germline values: CDR1 MNHEY, CDR2 SMNVEV (reference sequence). Losses at the gene ends were 3 bases for V and 1 base for J; bases not matched to a gene: 4. CDR3 length: 16 residues. CDR3 in amino acids: CASSFSSGRGTDTQYF. As DNA, the CDR3 is TGTGCCAGCAGTTTCTCTAGCGGGAGAGGCACAGATACGCAGTATTTT.

This clone was observed a single time. The genes are TRBV20-1 and TRBJ2-1, with D uncertain. This CDR3 contains 11 residues. Trimming removed 4 bases from V and 9 bases from J, with 10 bases in between. CDR1 DFQATT and CDR2 SNEGSKA come from the germline V gene (reference sequence). The CDR3 is CSAITWGEQFF. The CDR3 DNA sequence: TGCAGTGCTATCACGTGGGGTGAGCAGTTCTTC.

CDR3 sequence: CASSLTGGDTGELFF. In DNA, the CDR3 is TGTGCCAGCAGTTTAACAGGGGGTGACACCGGGGAGCTGTTTTTT. V is TRBV27 and J is TRBJ2-2; 8 bases are shared with TRBD1. The CDR3 extends over 15 amino acids. Germline CDR1 and CDR2: MNHEY and SMNVEV (reference sequence). V lost 2 bases, J lost 3 bases, and 2 bases stayed unmatched.

This chain uses TRBV9 with TRBJ2-1; unclear D gene. This CDR3 spans 14 amino acids. V was pared by 0 bases and J by 3 bases, with 7 bases between. Germline V lookup: CDR1 SGDLS, CDR2 YYNGEE. CDR3 loop: CASSVVGRYNEQFF. The CDR3 DNA sequence: TGTGCCAGCAGCGTAGTAGGGCGCTACAATGAGCAGTTCTTC.

The chain is built from TRBV28 and TRBJ1-4, with D unresolved. CDR3 size: 17 residues. Trimming removed 3 bases at V and 0 bases at J, with 14 bases between. Germline values: CDR1 MDHEN, CDR2 SYDVKM. CDR3 loop: CASSLLTPLTTNEKLFF. DNA for the CDR3: TGTGCCAGCAGTTTGTTAACACCTCTTACAACTAATGAAAAACTGTTTTTT. Looking up the rest from reference TRBV28 and TRBJ1-4 gives the full variable domain: DVKVTQSSRYLVKRTGEKVFLECVQDMDHENMFWYRQDPGLGLRLIYFSYDVKMKEKGDIPEGYSVSREKKERFSLILESASTNQTSMYLCASSLLTPLTTNEKLFFGSGTQLSVL.

The chain carries TRBV6-1 and TRBJ2-5, with 9 bases matching TRBD2. Trimming cost V 4 bases and J 3 bases; bases outside gene matches: 12. CDR3 length: 17 amino acids. Germline V gene data show CDR1 as MNHNS and CDR2 as SASEGT. CDR3 sequence (DNA): TGTGCCAGCAGTGGGTACCCGACTAGCGGAGGCGAAGAGACCCAGTACTTC. Its translation is CASSGYPTSGGEETQYF.

The chain has TRBV27 and TRBJ2-3; no clear D. The CDR3 consists of 16 residues. Trimming removed 7 bases from V and 0 bases from J, with 17 bases in between. The germline gives CDR1 MNHEY, CDR2 SMNVEV (reference sequence). The CDR3: CASTNLGAASTDTQYF. Written as DNA, the CDR3 is TGTGCCAGCACCAATCTAGGCGCAGCCAGCACAGATACGCAGTATTTT.

On this clone: An end of the junction does not agree with germline; a read error may underlie this. V is TRBV7-9 and J is TRBJ2-1; D call uncertain. This CDR3 comprises 11 residues. Per germline, CDR1 SEHNR and CDR2 FQNEAQ (reference sequence). This CDR3 reads CASSLDPTLIF. The CDR3 DNA reads TGTGCCAGCAGCTTAGACCCCACTCTGATCTTC.

J is TRBJ2-3 and V is TRBV7-8; 8 bases are a match to TRBD1. V shed 5 bases and J 2 bases; nucleotides not matched to a gene: 9. The CDR3 runs to 16 residues. Germline values: CDR1 SGHVS, CDR2 FQNEAQ. Here the CDR3 DNA reads TGTGCCAGCAGCGGGGACAGGTCCCTGCCCACAGATACGCAGTATTTT. The encoded protein is CASSGDRSLPTDTQYF.

The chain recombines TRBV25-1 with TRBJ2-2, with TRBD1 as a possible D gene (6 bases). The CDR3 is 14 residues long. Trimming cost V 4 bases and J 3 bases, with 9 bases left between them. Germline V lookup: CDR1 MGHDK, CDR2 SYGVNS. The CDR3 spells CASSVQGHTGELFF. The CDR3 nucleotides read TGTGCCAGCAGTGTTCAGGGGCACACCGGGGAGCTGTTTTTT.

The table lists this clone with a count of one. The rearrangement joins TRBV5-3 to TRBJ1-5, with D hard to call. TRBV5-3 is an open reading frame whose function is uncertain. This CDR3 comprises 16 residues. Trimming stripped 1 base from V and 2 bases from J, with 13 bases between. The CDR3 DNA reads as TGTGCCAGAAGCTTGAGGTCGGGCCGCCGCAATCAGCCCCAGCATTTT. Its protein product is CARSLRSGRRNQPQHF.

The chain employs TRBV28 and TRBJ1-4, with unresolved D. Germline loops: CDR1 MDHEN, CDR2 SYDVKM. V lost 2 bases to trimming and J lost 6 bases, with 13 bases between them. CDR3 length equals 15 residues. CDR3 DNA sequence: TGTGCCAGCAGTTTAGGAGTGGAAAGGGATGAAAAACTGTTTTTT. Translation: CASSLGVERDEKLFF.

The V gene is TRBV6-6, the J gene TRBJ1-5; D is uncertain. This CDR3 comprises 13 residues. CDR1 is MNHNY and CDR2 is SVGAGI in the germline V gene (reference sequence). The germline V and J ends were trimmed by 7 bases and 9 bases, with 16 bases remaining between them. The chain's CDR3 is CASTPSPTTPQHF. CDR3 in DNA: TGTGCCAGCACCCCATCCCCCACGACGCCCCAGCATTTT.

V is TRBV28 and J is TRBJ2-7; D ambiguous. Germline V gene lookup returns CDR1 MDHEN and CDR2 SYDVKM. The V end lost 7 bases, the J end lost 3 bases, and 13 bases lay between the germline ends. The CDR3 totals 13 residues. The CDR3 reads CASIGNSYYEQYF. CDR3 nucleotides: TGTGCCAGCATAGGTAACAGTTACTACGAGCAGTACTTC.

The chain couples TRBV11-2 to TRBJ1-1, with a tentative D call TRBD1 (6 bases). Germline V lookup: CDR1 SGHAT, CDR2 FQNNGV. This CDR3 contains 12 residues. Trimming shortened V by 5 bases and J by 9 bases, and 13 bases separated the two germline ends. CDR3 loop: CASSEGTIQAFF. CDR3 nucleotides: TGTGCCAGCAGCGAAGGGACAATTCAAGCTTTCTTT.

The rearrangement uses TRBV27 and TRBJ1-5, with D maybe TRBD1 (5 bases). V dropped 6 bases and J dropped 4 bases, with 13 bases sitting between them. CDR3 length equals 14 residues. CDR1 is MNHEY, CDR2 SMNVEV, per germline (reference sequence). CDR3: CASSRQGWNQPQHF. In DNA, the CDR3 is TGTGCCAGCAGCCGTCAGGGTTGGAATCAGCCCCAGCATTTT.

This clone was seen just once. In DNA, the CDR3 is TGTGCCAGCAGTTACTTGACTAGCGGGAGGTTCAATGAGCAGTTCTTC. Encoded protein: CASSYLTSGRFNEQFF. The rearrangement joins TRBV6-5 to TRBJ2-1; 13 positions match TRBD2. The ends lost 1 base at V and 6 bases at J; junction bases unmatched: 3. This CDR3 spans 16 amino acids. Germline V CDR1 and CDR2: MNHEY, SVGAGI.